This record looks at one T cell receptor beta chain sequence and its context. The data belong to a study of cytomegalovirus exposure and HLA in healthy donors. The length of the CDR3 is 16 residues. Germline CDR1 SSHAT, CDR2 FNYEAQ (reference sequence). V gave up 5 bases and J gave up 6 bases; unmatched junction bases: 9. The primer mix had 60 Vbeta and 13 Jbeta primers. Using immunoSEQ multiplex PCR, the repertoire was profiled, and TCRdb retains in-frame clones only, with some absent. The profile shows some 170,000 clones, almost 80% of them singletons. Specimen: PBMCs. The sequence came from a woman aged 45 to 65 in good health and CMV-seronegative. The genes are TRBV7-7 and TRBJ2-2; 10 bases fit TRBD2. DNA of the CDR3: TGTGCCAGCAGCCCTGATAGCGGGGGGTTTCCCGGGGAGCTGTTTTTT. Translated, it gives CASSPDSGGFPGELFF.